The next 29 T cell receptor beta chains were all read from a single sample in a study of T cells in Graves' hyperthyroidism and ophthalmopathy. RNA transcripts yielded amplified TCR beta CDR3 regions. HTBI primers drove first-round RT-PCR of the TCR CDR3. TCRdb passed the multiplex PCR reads through MiXCR, listing each CDR3 protein once. The table includes some 490,000 distinct CDR3 sequences, 20% to 25% detected once. Sequenced sample: blood. The receptor source for this set is a woman in her 70s with Graves' ophthalmopathy.

This clonotype came up a few times. This sequence joins TRBV9 and TRBJ2-5; 8 bases agree with TRBD1. Germline CDR1 and CDR2: SGDLS and YYNGEE. This CDR3 has 14 residues. J lost 5 bases, V lost 3 bases, and 6 bases had no gene match. CDR3 bases: TGTGCCAGCAGCGCCGCAGGGGGCAGGGAGACCCAGTACTTC. Protein product: CASSAAGGRETQYF.

This clonotype has more than one count but fewer than ten. CDR3 DNA sequence: TGTGCCAGTAGCATATCAACGGGACCGCAGGGAAATGAGCAGTTCTTC. It encodes CASSISTGPQGNEQFF. This chain uses TRBV19 with TRBJ2-1; D is perhaps TRBD1 or TRBD2 (5 bases each). This CDR3 spans 16 amino acids. In germline, CDR1 is LNHDA, CDR2 SQIVND (reference sequence). With 6 bases removed from V and 7 bases from J, the gap between germline ends came to 22 bases.

In its sample, this clonotype was seen a few times. The V and J genes are TRBV2 and TRBJ2-1, with 7 bases fitting TRBD1. The CDR3 covers 15 residues. J was trimmed by 8 bases and V by 0 bases; bases with no gene match: 7. CDR1 SNHLY and CDR2 FYNNEI come from the germline V gene. Here the CDR3 reads CASSEAGRGIDEQFF. In DNA form, the CDR3 reads TGTGCCAGCAGTGAAGCTGGCAGGGGGATCGATGAGCAGTTCTTC.

This clonotype was seen more than once but under ten times. V usage is TRBV7-9 and J usage is TRBJ1-2; TRBD1 matches 8 bases. J lost 7 bases, V lost 5 bases, and 12 bases had no gene match. CDR1 SEHNR and CDR2 FQNEAQ come from the germline V gene (reference sequence). There are 15 residues in the CDR3. CDR3 DNA sequence: TGTGCCAGCAGCCCCGGACAGGGAATTTTTGGTGGCTACACCTTC. Protein product: CASSPGQGIFGGYTF.

This clonotype appeared many times. The chain recombines TRBV28 with TRBJ1-1, with D hard to call. Germline CDR1 MDHEN, CDR2 SYDVKM. Trimming shortened V by 3 bases and J by 3 bases, and 17 bases separated the two germline ends. The CDR3 consists of 16 residues. For the CDR3, the DNA is TGTGCCAGCAGTTTGGGCCCTAACATAGCGGACACTGAAGCTTTCTTT. It yields the protein CASSLGPNIADTEAFF.

In this sample, this clonotype turned up a few times. The rearrangement joins TRBV20-1 to TRBJ2-5; D is possibly TRBD1 (5 bases). This CDR3 is built from 13 residues. Germline V gene data show CDR1 as DFQATT and CDR2 as SNEGSKA (reference sequence). V was pared by 2 bases and J by 1 base, with 8 bases between. CDR3 region: CSARRTTQETQYF. In DNA form, the CDR3 reads TGCAGTGCTAGAAGGACAACCCAAGAGACCCAGTACTTC.

This clonotype was counted ten times or more. This chain links TRBV27 with TRBJ1-1, with D possibly TRBD1 on 6 matching bases. The CDR3 extends over 13 amino acids. CDR1 and CDR2 (germline): MNHEY, SMNVEV (reference sequence). V shed 3 bases and J shed 5 bases, with 10 bases lying between them. Here the CDR3 reads CASSFGQLTEAFF. The CDR3 DNA reads TGTGCCAGCAGTTTTGGACAGTTAACTGAAGCTTTCTTT.

The sample holds a few counts of this clonotype. The V call is TRBV6-1, the J call TRBJ1-1; D is unclear. V lost 6 bases, J lost 5 bases, and 10 bases lay in between. The CDR3 sequence is 12 residues long. CDR1 and CDR2 from the germline V gene are MNHNS and SASEGT. The CDR3 DNA reads as TGTGCCAGCAGCGGAATTATTACTGAAGCTTTCTTT. This translates into CASSGIITEAFF.

This clonotype has only a few counts. The chain uses TRBV5-8 and TRBJ2-3, with TRBD2 identical over 8 bases. Looked up from germline, CDR1 is SGHTS and CDR2 is YDEGEE. The CDR3 contains 17 residues. Trimming at V came to 6 bases and at J to 6 bases, leaving 18 bases not matched to a gene. The CDR3 DNA reads TGTGCCAGCAACGAAAGGGTCACGGGAGGGCCTTCGGATACGCAGTATTTT. Translation: CASNERVTGGPSDTQYF.

This clonotype was observed a handful of times. The chain joins TRBV4-2 to TRBJ2-7; 8 nucleotides align to TRBD2. CDR3 size: 14 residues. Germline V lookup: CDR1 LGHNA, CDR2 YNFKEQ. V lost 0 bases and J lost 6; bases outside the gene matches: 4. CDR3 residues: CASSQDVAGGEQYF. In DNA form, the CDR3 reads TGTGCCAGCAGCCAAGATGTTGCGGGAGGCGAGCAGTACTTC.

In its sample, this clonotype was seen many times. V and J are TRBV11-1 and TRBJ2-1, with TRBD2 matching 7 bases. This CDR3 has 17 amino acids. Germline V CDR1 and CDR2: SGHAT, FQDESV (reference sequence). V shed 0 bases, J shed 3 bases, and the junction held 8 bases outside the gene matches. This CDR3 reads CASSLAQASGVYNEQFF. The DNA for the CDR3 is TGTGCCAGCAGCTTAGCGCAAGCTAGCGGAGTCTACAATGAGCAGTTCTTC.

The gene calls are TRBV6-5 and TRBJ1-2, with D unresolved. The CDR3 length is 13 residues. V lost 1 base and J 6 bases, leaving 9 bases between the germline ends. Per germline, CDR1 MNHEY and CDR2 SVGAGI. The CDR3 nucleotides read TGTGCCAGCAGTTACTTGGACCGTAATGGCTACACCTTC. This encodes CASSYLDRNGYTF.

The V and J genes are TRBV2 and TRBJ1-4, with D unclear. Germline V lookup: CDR1 SNHLY, CDR2 FYNNEI. The CDR3 loop spans 13 amino acids. V lost 8 bases, J lost 0 bases, and 7 bases lay in between. The CDR3 sequence is CASDTATNEKLFF. In DNA, the CDR3 is TGTGCCAGCGATACTGCAACTAATGAAAAACTGTTTTTT.

The chain has TRBV27 and TRBJ2-5, with D possibly TRBD2 on 5 matching bases. In germline, CDR1 is MNHEY, CDR2 SMNVEV (reference sequence). CDR3 length: 15 residues. Trimming pared 6 bases from V and 1 base from J, leaving 15 bases between. CDR3: CASSRLSAGQETQYF. CDR3 sequence (DNA): TGTGCCAGCAGCCGCCTCTCTGCGGGCCAAGAGACCCAGTACTTC.

This clonotype was seen a handful of times. J is TRBJ2-7 and V is TRBV20-1; tentatively, D is TRBD2 (6 bases). The V end was cut by 3 bases, the J end by 4 bases, with 10 bases between. The CDR3 is 12 residues long. Germline V CDR1 and CDR2: DFQATT, SNEGSKA (reference sequence). For the CDR3, the DNA is TGCAGTGCTAGCGGGAGAAAATACGAGCAGTACTTC. As protein: CSASGRKYEQYF.

This clonotype was recorded a few times. The chain is built from TRBV12-3 or TRBV12-4 and TRBJ2-5, with D possibly being TRBD2 (7 bases). The CDR3 is 15 residues long. V lost 1 base, J lost 7 bases, and 16 bases lay in between. CDR3 region: CASSLGTRGGGTQYF. The CDR3 DNA sequence: TGTGCCAGCAGTTTAGGGACAAGGGGGGGAGGGACCCAGTACTTC.

This clonotype was found many times. The genes are TRBV6-1 and TRBJ1-1; D gene unclear. V shed 6 bases and J shed 3 bases, with 14 bases lying between them. Germline V gives CDR1 MNHNS, CDR2 SASEGT. The CDR3 contains 14 residues. CDR3 in DNA: TGTGCCAGCAGGCAAATGGAGGGTTACACTGAAGCTTTCTTT. It translates to CASRQMEGYTEAFF.

V is TRBV11-2 and J is TRBJ1-1; D gene unclear. CDR1 is SGHAT and CDR2 is FQNNGV in the germline V gene. The CDR3 consists of 12 residues. The V end lost 0 bases, the J end lost 12 bases, and 11 bases lay between the germline ends. CDR3 protein: CASSLDLAASFF. In nucleotides, the CDR3 is TGTGCCAGCAGCTTAGATCTCGCAGCTTCTTTCTTT.

With regard to this clonotype: The junction departs from the called germline gene at one end, perhaps through a read error. The V gene is TRBV10-3, the J gene TRBJ1-1; the D is unclear. This CDR3 spans 14 amino acids. The germline V gene has CDR1 ENHRY and CDR2 SYGVKD. CDR3 protein: CAISELALNTEASF. CDR3 DNA sequence: TGTGCCATCAGTGAGCTAGCCCTGAACACTGAAGCTTCCTTT.

This clonotype was picked up many times. The chain has TRBV3-1 and TRBJ2-7, with D hard to call. The CDR3 spans 13 residues. The germline V and J ends were trimmed by 1 base and 3 bases, with 7 bases remaining between them. Germline V gene sequence: CDR1 LGHDT, CDR2 YNNKEL (reference sequence). The CDR3: CASSQGRVYEQYF. The DNA of the CDR3 is TGTGCCAGCAGCCAAGGACGGGTCTACGAGCAGTACTTC.

The gene calls are TRBV12-5 and TRBJ2-7; 10 positions match TRBD2. Losses at the gene ends were 7 bases for V and 4 bases for J; bases not matched to a gene: 4. There are 13 residues in the CDR3. Germline V lookup: CDR1 LGHNT, CDR2 FRNRAP. CDR3 in amino acids: CASEPSGGYEQYF. DNA of the CDR3: TGTGCTAGTGAGCCTAGCGGGGGTTACGAGCAGTACTTC. The full variable domain, its missing parts supplied by reference TRBV12-5 and TRBJ2-7, is DARVTQTPRHKVTEMGQEVTMRCQPILGHNTVFWYRQTMMQGLELLAYFRNRAPLDDSGMPKDRFSAEMPDATLATLKIQPSEPRDSAVYFCASEPSGGYEQYFGPGTRLTVT.

J is TRBJ2-5 and V is TRBV19; TRBD1 might be the D (7 bases). There are 14 residues in the CDR3. Trimming left V 4 bases short and J 5 bases short, with 14 bases between. In germline, CDR1 is LNHDA, CDR2 SQIVND (reference sequence). The CDR3 protein is CASSTTGRRETQYF. DNA for the CDR3: TGTGCCAGTAGTACGACAGGGAGGAGGGAGACCCAGTACTTC. The full variable domain, completed using reference TRBV19 and TRBJ2-5, is DGGITQSPKYLFRKEGQNVTLSCEQNLNHDAMYWYRQDPGQGLRLIYYSQIVNDFQKGDIAEGYSVSREKKESFPLTVTSAQKNPTAFYLCASSTTGRRETQYFGPGTRLLVL.

This chain uses TRBV6-1 with TRBJ2-1; TRBD2 matches 13 bases. V gave up 7 bases and J gave up 0 bases; unmatched junction bases: 12. This CDR3 has 19 amino acids. CDR1 MNHNS and CDR2 SASEGT come from the germline V gene. The DNA for the CDR3 is TGTGCCAGCAAAGCTACTAGCGGGAGGGCCGAGAGCTCCTACAATGAGCAGTTCTTC. It translates to CASKATSGRAESSYNEQFF.

The sample holds many counts of this clonotype. The V gene is TRBV7-3, the J gene TRBJ2-1; 8 bases agree with TRBD2. Germline V gene sequence: CDR1 SGHTA, CDR2 FQGTGA. This CDR3 spans 14 amino acids. The V and J ends lost 2 bases and 8 bases, in that order; junction bases with no gene match: 5. CDR3 loop: CASSLLASGYEQFF. The CDR3 coding sequence is TGTGCCAGCAGCTTACTCGCTAGCGGGTATGAGCAGTTCTTC. Filled out from reference TRBV7-3 and TRBJ2-1, the complete variable domain reads GAGVSQTPSNKVTEKGKYVELRCDPISGHTALYWYRQSLGQGPEFLIYFQGTGAADDSGLPNDRFFAVRPEGSVSTLKIQRTERGDSAVYLCASSLLASGYEQFFGPGTRLTVL.

This clonotype appeared a few times. The V and J genes are TRBV3-1 and TRBJ2-1, with D tentatively TRBD2 (6 bases). The germline V gene has CDR1 LGHDT and CDR2 YNNKEL (reference sequence). The CDR3 is made up of 14 amino acids. V lost 2 bases, J lost 7 bases, and 12 bases lay in between. CDR3 sequence: CASSQPTRGNEQFF. In nucleotides, the CDR3 is TGTGCCAGCAGCCAACCGACTAGGGGTAATGAGCAGTTCTTC.

This clonotype came up many times. V and J are TRBV20-1 and TRBJ1-1; D not resolved. CDR3 length equals 13 residues. Germline V gene data show CDR1 as DFQATT and CDR2 as SNEGSKA (reference sequence). The germline V and J ends were trimmed by 6 bases and 5 bases, with 16 bases remaining between them. CDR3 nucleotides: TGCAGTGCGCAAACAGATAAGGGTACTGAAGCTTTCTTT. It encodes CSAQTDKGTEAFF.

This clonotype appeared a few times. V gene TRBV19 combines with J gene TRBJ2-4, with D perhaps being TRBD1 or TRBD2 (5 bases each). The V and J ends lost 11 bases and 0 bases respectively, with 17 bases between them. The CDR3 runs 15 residues. Germline CDR1 and CDR2: LNHDA and SQIVND (reference sequence). CDR3 nucleotides: TGTGCCTCGGGGACGGGCCAACTAGCCAAAAACATTCAGTACTTC. The encoded protein is CASGTGQLAKNIQYF.

The chain uses TRBV30 and TRBJ1-4; TRBD1 might be the D (5 bases). Germline values: CDR1 GTSNPN, CDR2 SVGIG (reference sequence). The germline V and J ends were trimmed by 5 bases and 5 bases, with 12 bases remaining between them. The CDR3 consists of 13 residues. The CDR3 coding sequence is TGTGCCTGGGACAGTAGACAAAATGAAAAACTGTTTTTT. As protein: CAWDSRQNEKLFF. Full variable domain (remainder filled in from reference TRBV30 and TRBJ1-4): SQTIHQWPATLVQPVGSPLSLECTVEGTSNPNLYWYRQAAGRGLQLLFYSVGIGQISSEVPQNLSASRPQDRQFILSSKKLLLSDSGFYLCAWDSRQNEKLFFGSGTQLSVL.

The chain links TRBV7-9 to TRBJ2-2; TRBD2 matches at 11 bases. V gave up 4 bases and J gave up 0 bases; unmatched junction bases: 4. This CDR3 has 17 residues. CDR1 and CDR2 (germline): SEHNR, FQNEAQ (reference sequence). CDR3 sequence reads: CASSSGLAGANTGELFF. CDR3 sequence (DNA): TGTGCCAGCAGCTCAGGACTAGCGGGCGCGAACACCGGGGAGCTGTTTTTT. Combining the CDR3 with reference TRBV7-9 and TRBJ2-2 gives the whole variable domain DTGVSQNPRHKITKRGQNVTFRCDPISEHNRLYWYRQTLGQGPEFLTYFQNEAQLEKSRLLSDRFSAERPKGSFSTLEIQRTEQGDSAMYLCASSSGLAGANTGELFFGEGSRLTVL.